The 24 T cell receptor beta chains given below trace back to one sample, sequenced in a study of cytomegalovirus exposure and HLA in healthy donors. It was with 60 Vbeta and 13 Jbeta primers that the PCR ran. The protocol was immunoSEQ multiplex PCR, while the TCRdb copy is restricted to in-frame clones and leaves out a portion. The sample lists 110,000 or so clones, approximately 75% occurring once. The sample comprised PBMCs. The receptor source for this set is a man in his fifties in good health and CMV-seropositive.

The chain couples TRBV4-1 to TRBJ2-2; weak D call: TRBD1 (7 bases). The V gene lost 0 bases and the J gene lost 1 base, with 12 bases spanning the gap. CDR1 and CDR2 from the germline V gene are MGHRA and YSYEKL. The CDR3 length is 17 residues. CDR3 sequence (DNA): TGCGCCAGCAGCCAAGACCGCGGGACAGAGAACACCGGGGAGCTGTTTTTT. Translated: CASSQDRGTENTGELFF.

The CDR3: CASSDRANNQPQHF. CDR3 nucleotides: TGTGCCAGCAGCGACAGGGCTAACAATCAGCCCCAGCATTTT. The chain carries TRBV9 and TRBJ1-5; TRBD1 is a possible D gene (6 bases). V was shortened by 3 bases and J by 3 bases, with 10 bases between the two germline ends. Per the germline V gene, CDR1 is SGDLS and CDR2 is YYNGEE. CDR3 size: 14 residues.

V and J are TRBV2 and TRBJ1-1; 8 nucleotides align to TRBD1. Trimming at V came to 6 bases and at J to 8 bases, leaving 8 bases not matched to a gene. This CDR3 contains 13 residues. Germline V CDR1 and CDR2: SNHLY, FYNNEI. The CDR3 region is CASRIDRTGEAFF. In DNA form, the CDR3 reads TGTGCCAGCAGGATAGATAGGACAGGGGAAGCTTTCTTT.

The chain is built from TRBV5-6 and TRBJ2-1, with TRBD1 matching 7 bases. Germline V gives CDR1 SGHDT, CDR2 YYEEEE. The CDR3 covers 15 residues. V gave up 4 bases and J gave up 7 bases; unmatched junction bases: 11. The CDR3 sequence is CASSRPDRNLNEQFF. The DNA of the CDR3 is TGTGCCAGCAGCCGACCGGACAGGAACCTGAATGAGCAGTTCTTC.

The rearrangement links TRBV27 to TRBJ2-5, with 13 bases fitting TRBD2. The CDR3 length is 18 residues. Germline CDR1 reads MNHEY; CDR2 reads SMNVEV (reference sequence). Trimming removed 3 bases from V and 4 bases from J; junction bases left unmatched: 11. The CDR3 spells CASSLNGLAGELGETQYF. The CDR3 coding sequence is TGTGCCAGCAGTTTGAACGGACTAGCGGGAGAATTGGGAGAGACCCAGTACTTC.

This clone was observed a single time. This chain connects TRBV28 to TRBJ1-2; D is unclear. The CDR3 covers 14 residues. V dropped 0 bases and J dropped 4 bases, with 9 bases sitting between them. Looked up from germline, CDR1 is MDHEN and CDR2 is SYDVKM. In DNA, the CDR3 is TGTGCCAGCAGTTTATGGGAGGGTCGCTATGGCTACACCTTC. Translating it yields CASSLWEGRYGYTF.

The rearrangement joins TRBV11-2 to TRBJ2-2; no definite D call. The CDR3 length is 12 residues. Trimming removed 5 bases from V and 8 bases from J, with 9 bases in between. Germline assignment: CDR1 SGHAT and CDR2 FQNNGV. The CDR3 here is CASSPPLGELFF. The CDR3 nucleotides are TGTGCCAGCAGCCCCCCCCTTGGGGAGCTGTTTTTT.

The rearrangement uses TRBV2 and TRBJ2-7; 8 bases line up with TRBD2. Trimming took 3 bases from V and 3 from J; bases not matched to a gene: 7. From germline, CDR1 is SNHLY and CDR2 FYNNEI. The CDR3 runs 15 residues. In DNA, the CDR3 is TGTGCCAGCAGTGAGATTAGCGGGAATATCTACGAGCAGTACTTC. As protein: CASSEISGNIYEQYF.

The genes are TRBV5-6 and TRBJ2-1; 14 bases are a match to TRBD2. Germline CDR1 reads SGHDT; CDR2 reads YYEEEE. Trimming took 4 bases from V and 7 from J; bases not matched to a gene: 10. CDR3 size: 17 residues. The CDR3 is CASSRRTSGRSRNEQFF. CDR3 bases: TGTGCCAGCAGCAGACGGACTAGCGGGAGGTCTCGTAATGAGCAGTTCTTC.

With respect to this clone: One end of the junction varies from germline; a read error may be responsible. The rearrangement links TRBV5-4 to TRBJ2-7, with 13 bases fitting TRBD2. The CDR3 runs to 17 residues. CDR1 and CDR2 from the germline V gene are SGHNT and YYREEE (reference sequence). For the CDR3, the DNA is TGTGTCAGCAGCCCGGGGGCGGGACTAGCGGGATCTTACGAGCAGTACTTC. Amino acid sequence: CVSSPGAGLAGSYEQYF.

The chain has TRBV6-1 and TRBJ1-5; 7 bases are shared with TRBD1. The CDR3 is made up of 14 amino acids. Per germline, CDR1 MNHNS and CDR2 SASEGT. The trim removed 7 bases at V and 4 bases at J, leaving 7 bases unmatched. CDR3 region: CASILTGRNQPQHF. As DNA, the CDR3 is TGTGCCAGCATTCTGACAGGGAGAAATCAGCCCCAGCATTTT.

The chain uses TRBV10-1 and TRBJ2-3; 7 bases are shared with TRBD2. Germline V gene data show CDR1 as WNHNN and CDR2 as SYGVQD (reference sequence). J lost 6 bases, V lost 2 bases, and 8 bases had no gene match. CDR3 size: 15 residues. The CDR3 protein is CASSEGGRGPDTQYF. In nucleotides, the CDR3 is TGCGCCAGCAGTGAGGGAGGGAGGGGCCCTGATACGCAGTATTTT.

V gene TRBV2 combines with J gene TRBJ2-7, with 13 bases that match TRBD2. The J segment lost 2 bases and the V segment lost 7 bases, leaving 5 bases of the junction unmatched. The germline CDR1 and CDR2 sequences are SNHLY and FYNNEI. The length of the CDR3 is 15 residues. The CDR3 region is CASNPTSGGAYEQYF. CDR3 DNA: TGTGCCAGCAATCCTACTAGCGGGGGGGCCTACGAGCAGTACTTC.

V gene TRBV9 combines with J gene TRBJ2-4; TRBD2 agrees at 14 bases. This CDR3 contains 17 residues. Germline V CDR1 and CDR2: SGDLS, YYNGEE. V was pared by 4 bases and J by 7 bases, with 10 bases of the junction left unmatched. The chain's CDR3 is CASSPRLAGGPGNIQYF. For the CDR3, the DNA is TGTGCCAGCAGCCCGCGACTAGCGGGAGGGCCTGGGAACATTCAGTACTTC.

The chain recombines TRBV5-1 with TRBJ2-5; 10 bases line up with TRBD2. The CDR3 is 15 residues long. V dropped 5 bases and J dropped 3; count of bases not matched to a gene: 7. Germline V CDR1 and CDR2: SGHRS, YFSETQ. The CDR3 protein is CASSFSGGAEETQYF. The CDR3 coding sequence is TGCGCCAGCAGTTTCAGCGGGGGGGCTGAAGAGACCCAGTACTTC.

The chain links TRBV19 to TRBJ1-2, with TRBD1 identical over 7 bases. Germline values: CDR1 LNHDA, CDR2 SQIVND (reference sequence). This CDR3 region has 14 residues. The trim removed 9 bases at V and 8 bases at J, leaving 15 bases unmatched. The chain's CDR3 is CASKVSDRARGYTF. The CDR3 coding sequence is TGTGCCAGCAAGGTTTCCGACAGGGCTAGGGGCTACACCTTC.

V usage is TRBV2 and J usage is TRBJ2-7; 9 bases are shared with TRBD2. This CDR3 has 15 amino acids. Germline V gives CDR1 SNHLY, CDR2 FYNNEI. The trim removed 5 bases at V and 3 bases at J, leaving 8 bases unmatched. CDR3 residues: CASSFSGGGGYEQYF. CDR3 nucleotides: TGTGCCAGCAGTTTTAGCGGGGGAGGAGGCTACGAGCAGTACTTC.

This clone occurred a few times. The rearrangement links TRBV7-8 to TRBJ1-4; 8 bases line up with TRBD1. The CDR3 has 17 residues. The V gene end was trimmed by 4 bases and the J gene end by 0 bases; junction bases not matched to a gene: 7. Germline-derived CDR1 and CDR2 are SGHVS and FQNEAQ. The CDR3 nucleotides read TGTGCCAGCAGCTCAAGGACAGGGTTTCCAACTAATGAAAAACTGTTTTTT. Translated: CASSSRTGFPTNEKLFF.

CDR3 loop: CASSSPGGKETQYF. For the CDR3, the DNA is TGTGCCAGCAGTTCCCCCGGGGGGAAAGAGACCCAGTACTTC. This chain joins TRBV28 and TRBJ2-5; 7 bases align to TRBD2. The germline CDR1 and CDR2 sequences are MDHEN and SYDVKM. The trim removed 4 bases at V and 3 bases at J, leaving 5 bases unmatched. This CDR3 has 14 amino acids.

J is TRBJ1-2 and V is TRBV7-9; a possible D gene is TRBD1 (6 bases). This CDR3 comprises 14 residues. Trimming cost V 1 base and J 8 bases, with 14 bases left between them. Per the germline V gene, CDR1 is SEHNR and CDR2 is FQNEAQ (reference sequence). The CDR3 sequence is CASSLEGGARGYTF. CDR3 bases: TGTGCCAGCAGCTTAGAAGGGGGGGCAAGAGGCTACACCTTC.

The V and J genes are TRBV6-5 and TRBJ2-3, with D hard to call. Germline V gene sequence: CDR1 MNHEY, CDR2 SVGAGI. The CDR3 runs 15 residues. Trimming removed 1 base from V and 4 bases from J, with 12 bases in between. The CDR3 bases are TGTGCCAGCAGTTACTTGGAGAGCGCATCAGATACGCAGTATTTT. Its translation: CASSYLESASDTQYF.

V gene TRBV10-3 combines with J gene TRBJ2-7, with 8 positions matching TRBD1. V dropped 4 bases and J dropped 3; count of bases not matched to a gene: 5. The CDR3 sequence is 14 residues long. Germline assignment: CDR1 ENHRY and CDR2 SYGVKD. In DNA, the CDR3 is TGTGCCATCAGTGCCTTGGGACAGGTCTACGAGCAGTACTTC. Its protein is CAISALGQVYEQYF.

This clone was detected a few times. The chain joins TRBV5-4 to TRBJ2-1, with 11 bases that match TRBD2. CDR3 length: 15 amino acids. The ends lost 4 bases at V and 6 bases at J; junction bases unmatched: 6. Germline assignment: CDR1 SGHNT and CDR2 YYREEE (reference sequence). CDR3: CASSPGLAGRNEQFF. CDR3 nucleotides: TGTGCCAGCAGCCCCGGACTAGCGGGTCGCAATGAGCAGTTCTTC.

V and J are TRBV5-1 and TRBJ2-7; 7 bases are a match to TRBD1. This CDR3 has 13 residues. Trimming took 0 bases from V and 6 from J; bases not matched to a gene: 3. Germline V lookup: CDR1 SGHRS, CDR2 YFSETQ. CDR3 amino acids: CASSLDRGGEQYF. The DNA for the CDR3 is TGCGCCAGCAGCTTGGACAGGGGCGGCGAGCAGTACTTC.